A single sample gave rise to the 12 T cell receptor beta chains below, sequenced in a study of blood T cell repertoires in COVID-19. Data came from immunoSEQ multiplex PCR; TCRdb stores just in-frame clones and leaves some out. The sample carries roughly 80,000 clones, around 80% recorded once. The specimen sequenced was peripheral blood. These receptors all stem from a man aged 50 or older with acute or convalescent COVID-19.

Only a few counts were recorded for this clone. The chain has TRBV15 and TRBJ1-2; TRBD1 aligns across 9 bases. The germline gives CDR1 LNHNV, CDR2 YYDKDF (reference sequence). The CDR3 is made up of 16 amino acids. Trimming took 1 base from V and 2 from J; bases not matched to a gene: 5. In DNA form, the CDR3 reads TGTGCCACCAGCAGAGGAACGGACAGGGGCAACTATGGCTACACCTTC. This gives the protein CATSRGTDRGNYGYTF.

Only one count was recorded for this clone. This chain links TRBV19 with TRBJ1-5; tentatively, D is TRBD1 (6 bases). Germline loops: CDR1 LNHDA, CDR2 SQIVND (reference sequence). The germline V and J ends were trimmed by 9 bases and 3 bases, with 24 bases remaining between them. CDR3 length equals 17 residues. The CDR3 loop is CASTIAAGQPFNQPQHF. For the CDR3, the DNA is TGTGCCAGCACCATCGCGGCAGGACAGCCGTTCAATCAGCCCCAGCATTTT.

The V call is TRBV5-1, the J call TRBJ2-5, with 9 bases that match TRBD1. V lost 4 bases to trimming and J lost 0 bases; unmatched junction nucleotides: 10. This CDR3 is 17 amino acids long. Germline V CDR1 and CDR2: SGHRS, YFSETQ. In DNA form, the CDR3 reads TGCGCCAGCAGCCCTGGGACAGGGTTGGCCTACCAAGAGACCCAGTACTTC. Its protein is CASSPGTGLAYQETQYF.

The chain combines TRBV2 with TRBJ2-7, with TRBD1 matching over 8 bases. Germline trimming cut 6 bases from V and 3 bases from J; bases unmatched to any gene: 7. The CDR3 is 14 residues long. Germline lookup yields CDR1 SNHLY and CDR2 FYNNEI. The chain's CDR3 is CASRTQGGRYEQYF. The CDR3 DNA reads as TGTGCCAGCAGGACACAGGGGGGCCGCTACGAGCAGTACTTC.

This clone was observed once. The same CDR3 is also encoded by other DNA sequences in this sample. The chain carries TRBV7-9 and TRBJ1-2; TRBD1 matches at 8 bases. This CDR3 has 13 residues. From germline, CDR1 is SEHNR and CDR2 FQNEAQ (reference sequence). V shed 6 bases and J 3 bases; nucleotides not matched to a gene: 3. The CDR3 region is CASSQGADYGYTF. DNA for the CDR3: TGTGCCAGCAGTCAGGGGGCAGACTATGGCTACACCTTC. Complete variable domain (other parts from reference TRBV7-9 and TRBJ1-2): DTGVSQNPRHKITKRGQNVTFRCDPISEHNRLYWYRQTLGQGPEFLTYFQNEAQLEKSRLLSDRFSAERPKGSFSTLEIQRTEQGDSAMYLCASSQGADYGYTFGSGTRLTVV.

The chain employs TRBV6-5 and TRBJ2-1, with TRBD2 identical over 12 bases. CDR1 is MNHEY, CDR2 SVGAGI, per germline. The CDR3 is 15 residues long. V lost 11 bases and J lost 3; bases outside the gene matches: 8. The CDR3 loop reads CAGSRTSGDYNEQFF. As DNA, the CDR3 is TGTGCCGGATCACGGACTAGCGGGGACTACAATGAGCAGTTCTTC.

V and J are TRBV21-1 and TRBJ2-7; TRBD1 is taken as the D call from the table, unchecked against the DNA. TRBV21-1 counts as a pseudogene. This CDR3 spans 14 amino acids. The CDR3 reads CASSPVRGSCEQYF. In nucleotides, the CDR3 is TGTGCCAGCAGCCCCGTCAGGGGGTCTTGCGAGCAGTACTTC.

The rearrangement links TRBV4-3 to TRBJ1-2; D is uncertain. The CDR3 totals 14 residues. Trimming pared 2 bases from V and 2 bases from J, leaving 9 bases between. CDR1 and CDR2 (germline): LGHNA, YSLEER. In DNA, the CDR3 is TGCGCCAGCAGCCAATCACTCCGGAACTATGGCTACACCTTC. Protein: CASSQSLRNYGYTF.

In this sample, this clone turned up once. CDR3 in amino acids: CASSFLRDSPYEQYF. CDR3 bases: TGCGCCAGCAGCTTCCTCCGGGACAGCCCCTACGAGCAGTACTTC. The V gene is TRBV5-1, the J gene TRBJ2-7; TRBD1 matches at 7 bases. The CDR3 is 15 amino acids. J was trimmed by 2 bases and V by 2 bases; bases with no gene match: 7. Germline loops: CDR1 SGHRS, CDR2 YFSETQ. Looking up the rest from reference TRBV5-1 and TRBJ2-7 gives the full variable domain: KAGVTQTPRYLIKTRGQQVTLSCSPISGHRSVSWYQQTPGQGLQFLFEYFSETQRNKGNFPGRFSGRQFSNSRSEMNVSTLELGDSALYLCASSFLRDSPYEQYFGPGTRLTVT.

The V gene is TRBV3-1 (or the pseudogene TRBV3-2), the J gene TRBJ1-1; tentatively, D is TRBD1 (5 bases). Deletions cut 5 bases from V and 1 base from J, with 17 bases between. The CDR3 is 16 amino acids. CDR1 LGHDT and CDR2 YNNKEL come from the germline V gene (reference sequence). This CDR3 reads CASSYFSGGGNTEAFF. The CDR3 DNA sequence: TGTGCCAGCAGCTACTTTTCGGGGGGAGGGAACACTGAAGCTTTCTTT.

The rearrangement links TRBV19 to TRBJ1-5; 7 bases line up with TRBD1. This CDR3 has 14 residues. Germline V gene sequence: CDR1 LNHDA, CDR2 SQIVND (reference sequence). The V gene end was trimmed by 6 bases and the J gene end by 0 bases; junction bases not matched to a gene: 2. CDR3 region: CASSDRASNQPQHF. CDR3 nucleotide sequence: TGTGCCAGTAGCGACAGGGCTAGCAATCAGCCCCAGCATTTT.

Written as DNA, the CDR3 is TGTGCCAGCAGTCCGGACAGGGATAATGGCTACACCTTC. This codes for CASSPDRDNGYTF. The V gene is TRBV2, the J gene TRBJ1-2; 8 nucleotides align to TRBD1. The V gene end was trimmed by 5 bases and the J gene end by 6 bases; junction bases not matched to a gene: 5. The CDR3 consists of 13 residues. Germline V gene data show CDR1 as SNHLY and CDR2 as FYNNEI.